This TCR beta chain was recovered during a study of blood T cell repertoires in COVID-19. The CDR3 contains 15 residues. CDR1 is LNHDA, CDR2 SQIVND, per germline (reference sequence). Trimming left V 7 bases short and J 6 bases short, with 21 bases between. Profiled with immunoSEQ multiplex PCR; TCRdb holds only in-frame clones, not every one. The table shows roughly 80,000 clones, with roughly 87% occurring only once. This sequence originates from a man older than 75 with acute or convalescent COVID-19. The sequencing sample was made of peripheral blood. This rearrangement joins TRBV19 to TRBJ1-1, with a tentative D call TRBD1 (6 bases). CDR3 protein: CASTPERGSNAEAFF. CDR3 coding DNA: TGTGCCAGTACCCCCGAAAGGGGGTCTAACGCTGAAGCTTTCTTT.